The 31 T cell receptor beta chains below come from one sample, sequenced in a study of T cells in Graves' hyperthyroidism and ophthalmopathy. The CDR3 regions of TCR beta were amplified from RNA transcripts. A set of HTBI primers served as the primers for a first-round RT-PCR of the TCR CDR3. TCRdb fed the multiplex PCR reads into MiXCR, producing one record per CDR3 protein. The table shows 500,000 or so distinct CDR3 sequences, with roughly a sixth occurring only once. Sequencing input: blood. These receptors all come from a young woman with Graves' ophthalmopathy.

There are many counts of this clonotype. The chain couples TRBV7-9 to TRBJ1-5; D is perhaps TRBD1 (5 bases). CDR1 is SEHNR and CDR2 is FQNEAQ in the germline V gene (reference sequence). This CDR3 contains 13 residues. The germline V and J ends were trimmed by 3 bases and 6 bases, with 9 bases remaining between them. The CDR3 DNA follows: TGTGCCAGCAGCTTGGGGGAAGGTCAGCCCCAGCATTTT. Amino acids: CASSLGEGQPQHF.

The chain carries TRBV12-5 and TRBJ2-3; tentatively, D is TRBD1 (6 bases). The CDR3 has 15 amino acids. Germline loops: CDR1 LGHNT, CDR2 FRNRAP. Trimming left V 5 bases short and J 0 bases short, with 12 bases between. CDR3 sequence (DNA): TGTGCTAGTGGTCCCGGGACATTGAGCACAGATACGCAGTATTTT. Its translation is CASGPGTLSTDTQYF.

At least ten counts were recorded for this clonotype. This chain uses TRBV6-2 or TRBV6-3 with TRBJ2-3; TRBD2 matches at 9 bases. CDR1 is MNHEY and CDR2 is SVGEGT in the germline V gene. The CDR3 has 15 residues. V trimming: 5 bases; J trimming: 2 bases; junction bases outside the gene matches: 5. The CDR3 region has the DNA TGTGCCAGCAGTGGAAGCGGGGGGATCACAGATACGCAGTATTTT. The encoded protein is CASSGSGGITDTQYF.

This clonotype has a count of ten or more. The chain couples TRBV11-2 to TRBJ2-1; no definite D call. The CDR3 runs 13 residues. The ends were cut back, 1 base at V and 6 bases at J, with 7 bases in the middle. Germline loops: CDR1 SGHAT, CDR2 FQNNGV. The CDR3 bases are TGTGCCAGCAGCTTAGTCGACCTCAATGAGCAGTTCTTC. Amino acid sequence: CASSLVDLNEQFF.

The CDR3 nucleotides read TGTGCCAGCAGTGGTAGGACAGGGGCGAATGAGCAGTTCTTC. Protein sequence: CASSGRTGANEQFF. V gene TRBV14 combines with J gene TRBJ2-1, with 9 nucleotides matching TRBD1. Per germline, CDR1 SGHDN and CDR2 FVKESK. This CDR3 contains 14 residues. With V trimmed by 6 bases and J by 7 bases, 7 bases remained unmatched. The full variable domain, its missing parts supplied by reference TRBV14 and TRBJ2-1, is EAGVTQFPSHSVIEKGQTVTLRCDPISGHDNLYWYRRVMGKEIKFLLHFVKESKQDESGMPNNRFLAERTGGTYSTLKVQPAELEDSGVYFCASSGRTGANEQFFGPGTRLTVL.

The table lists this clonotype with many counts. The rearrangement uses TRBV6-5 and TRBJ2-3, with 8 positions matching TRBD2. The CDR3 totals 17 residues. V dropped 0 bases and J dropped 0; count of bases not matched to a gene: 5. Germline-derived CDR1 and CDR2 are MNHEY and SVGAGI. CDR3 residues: CASSYSRTSSSTDTQYF. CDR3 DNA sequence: TGTGCCAGCAGTTACTCGAGGACTAGCTCGAGCACAGATACGCAGTATTTT.

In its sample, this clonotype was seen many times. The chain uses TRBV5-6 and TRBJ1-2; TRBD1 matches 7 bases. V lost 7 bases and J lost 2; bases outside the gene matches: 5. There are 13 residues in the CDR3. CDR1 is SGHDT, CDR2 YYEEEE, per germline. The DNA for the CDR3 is TGTGCCAGCCGAAAGACAGGGAACTATGGCTACACCTTC. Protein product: CASRKTGNYGYTF.

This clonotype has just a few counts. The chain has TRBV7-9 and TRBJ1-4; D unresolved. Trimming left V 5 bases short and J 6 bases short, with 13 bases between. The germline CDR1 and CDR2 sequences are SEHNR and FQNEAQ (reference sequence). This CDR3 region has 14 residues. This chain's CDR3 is CASSHSLSDEKLFF. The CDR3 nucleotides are TGTGCCAGCAGCCACAGCCTAAGTGATGAAAAACTGTTTTTT.

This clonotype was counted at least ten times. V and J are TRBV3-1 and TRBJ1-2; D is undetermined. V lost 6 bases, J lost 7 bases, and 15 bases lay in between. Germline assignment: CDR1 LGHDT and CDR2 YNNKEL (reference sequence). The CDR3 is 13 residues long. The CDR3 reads CASSLGFGSGYTF. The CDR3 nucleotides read TGTGCCAGCAGTTTAGGGTTCGGTAGTGGCTACACCTTC.

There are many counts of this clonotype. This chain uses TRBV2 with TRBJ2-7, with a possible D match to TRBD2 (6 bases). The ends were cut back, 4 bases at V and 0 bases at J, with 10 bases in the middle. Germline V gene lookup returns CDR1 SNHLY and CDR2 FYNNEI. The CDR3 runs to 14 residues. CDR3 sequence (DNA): TGTGCCAGCAGTGCGCCGGGAGTCTCCTACGAGCAGTACTTC. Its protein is CASSAPGVSYEQYF.

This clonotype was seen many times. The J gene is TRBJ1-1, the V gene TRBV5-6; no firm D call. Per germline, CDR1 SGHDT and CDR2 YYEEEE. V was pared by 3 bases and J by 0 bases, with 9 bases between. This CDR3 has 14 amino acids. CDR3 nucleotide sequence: TGTGCCAGCAGCTACACGGATCTGAACACTGAAGCTTTCTTT. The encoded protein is CASSYTDLNTEAFF.

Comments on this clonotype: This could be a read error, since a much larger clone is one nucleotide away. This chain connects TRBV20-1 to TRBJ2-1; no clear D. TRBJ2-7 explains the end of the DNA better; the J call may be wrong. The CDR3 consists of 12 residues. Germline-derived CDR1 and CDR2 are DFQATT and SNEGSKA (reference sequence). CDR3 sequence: CSARDRSNEQYF. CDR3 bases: TGCAGTGCTAGAGATCGGTCCAATGAGCAGTACTTC.

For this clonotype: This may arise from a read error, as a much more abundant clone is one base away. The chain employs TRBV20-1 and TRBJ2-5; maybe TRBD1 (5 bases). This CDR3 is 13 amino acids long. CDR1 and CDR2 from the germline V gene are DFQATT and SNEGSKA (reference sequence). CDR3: CSAQQVSQGTQYF. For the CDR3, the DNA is TGCAGTGCTCAACAGGTTAGCCAAGGGACCCAGTACTTC.

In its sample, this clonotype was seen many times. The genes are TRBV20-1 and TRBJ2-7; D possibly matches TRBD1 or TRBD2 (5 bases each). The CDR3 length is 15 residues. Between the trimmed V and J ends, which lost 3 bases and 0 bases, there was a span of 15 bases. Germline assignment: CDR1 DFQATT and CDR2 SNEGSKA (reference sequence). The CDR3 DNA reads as TGCAGTGCTAGTTTGGGGACCCTGAGCTCCTACGAGCAGTACTTC. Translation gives CSASLGTLSSYEQYF.

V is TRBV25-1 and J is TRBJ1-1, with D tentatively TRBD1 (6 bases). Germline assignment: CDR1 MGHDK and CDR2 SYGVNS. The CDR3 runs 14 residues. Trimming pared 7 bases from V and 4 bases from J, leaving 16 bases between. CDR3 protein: CASTGQSRGTEAFF. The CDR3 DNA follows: TGTGCCAGCACCGGACAGTCCCGGGGCACTGAAGCTTTCTTT.

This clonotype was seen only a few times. DNA of the CDR3: TGCAGTGCCACGGGACTAGCGGATTCCTCAGATACGCAGTATTTT. This gives the protein CSATGLADSSDTQYF. The rearrangement uses TRBV20-1 and TRBJ2-3; 11 bases fit TRBD2. Germline CDR1 is DFQATT and CDR2 is SNEGSKA (reference sequence). The CDR3 has 15 amino acids. With 6 bases clipped from V and 4 bases from J, the junction kept 9 bases outside the gene matches.

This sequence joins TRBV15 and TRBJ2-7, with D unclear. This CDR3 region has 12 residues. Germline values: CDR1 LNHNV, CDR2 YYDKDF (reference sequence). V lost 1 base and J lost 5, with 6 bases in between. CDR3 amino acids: CATSRVLNEQYF. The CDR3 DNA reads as TGTGCCACCAGCAGAGTCCTCAACGAGCAGTACTTC.

The CDR3 sequence: CASSGVPETQYF. The CDR3 coding sequence is TGTGCCAGCAGCGGGGTACCGGAGACCCAGTACTTC. The chain uses TRBV14 and TRBJ2-5, with D uncertain. Germline CDR1 reads SGHDN; CDR2 reads FVKESK. Trimming stripped 5 bases from V and 5 bases from J, with 9 bases between. The CDR3 is 12 residues long.

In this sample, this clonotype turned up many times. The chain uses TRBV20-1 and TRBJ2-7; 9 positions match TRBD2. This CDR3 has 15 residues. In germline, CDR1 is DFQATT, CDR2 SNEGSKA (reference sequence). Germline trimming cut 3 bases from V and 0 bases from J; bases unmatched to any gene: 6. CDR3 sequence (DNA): TGCAGTGCTAGCCGACTGACTAGCGGCTCCTACGAGCAGTACTTC. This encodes CSASRLTSGSYEQYF.

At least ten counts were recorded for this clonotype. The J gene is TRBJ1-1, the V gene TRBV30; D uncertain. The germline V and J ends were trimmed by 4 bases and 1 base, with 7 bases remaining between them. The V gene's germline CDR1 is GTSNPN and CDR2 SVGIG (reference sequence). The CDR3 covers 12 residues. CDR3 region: CAWIRGNTEAFF. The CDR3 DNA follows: TGTGCCTGGATCCGGGGGAACACTGAAGCTTTCTTT.

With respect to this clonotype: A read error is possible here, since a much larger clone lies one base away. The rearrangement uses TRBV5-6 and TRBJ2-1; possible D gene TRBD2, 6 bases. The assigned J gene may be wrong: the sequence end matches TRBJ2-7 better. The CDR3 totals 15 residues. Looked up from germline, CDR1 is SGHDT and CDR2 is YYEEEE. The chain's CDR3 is CASSLGGAGYNEQYF. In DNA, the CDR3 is TGTGCCAGCAGCTTGGGCGGGGCCGGATACAATGAGCAGTACTTC.

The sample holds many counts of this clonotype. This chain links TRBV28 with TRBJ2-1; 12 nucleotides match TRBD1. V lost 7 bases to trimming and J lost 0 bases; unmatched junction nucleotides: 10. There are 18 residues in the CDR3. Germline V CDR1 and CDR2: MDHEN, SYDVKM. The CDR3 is CASKAGTGGWSSYNEQFF. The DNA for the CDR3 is TGTGCCAGCAAAGCTGGGACAGGGGGCTGGAGCTCCTACAATGAGCAGTTCTTC.

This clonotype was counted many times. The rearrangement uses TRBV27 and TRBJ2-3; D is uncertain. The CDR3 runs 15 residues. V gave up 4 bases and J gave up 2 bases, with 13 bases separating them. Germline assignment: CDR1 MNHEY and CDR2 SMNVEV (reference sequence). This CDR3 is CASSSAGPDTDTQYF. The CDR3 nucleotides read TGTGCCAGCAGTTCAGCCGGTCCAGACACAGATACGCAGTATTTT.

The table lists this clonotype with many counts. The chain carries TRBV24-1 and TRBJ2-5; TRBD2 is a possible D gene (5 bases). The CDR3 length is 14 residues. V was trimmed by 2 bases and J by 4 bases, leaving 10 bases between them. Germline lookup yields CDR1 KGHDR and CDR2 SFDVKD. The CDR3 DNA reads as TGTGCCACCAGTGATTGGGGAGTTCGAGAGACCCAGTACTTC. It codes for CATSDWGVRETQYF.

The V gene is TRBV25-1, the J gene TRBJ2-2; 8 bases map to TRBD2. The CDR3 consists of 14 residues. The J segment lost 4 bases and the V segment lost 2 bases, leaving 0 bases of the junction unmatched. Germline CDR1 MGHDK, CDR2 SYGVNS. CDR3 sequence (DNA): TGTGCCAGCAGTGAAACTAGCGGCACCGGGGAGCTGTTTTTT. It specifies CASSETSGTGELFF.

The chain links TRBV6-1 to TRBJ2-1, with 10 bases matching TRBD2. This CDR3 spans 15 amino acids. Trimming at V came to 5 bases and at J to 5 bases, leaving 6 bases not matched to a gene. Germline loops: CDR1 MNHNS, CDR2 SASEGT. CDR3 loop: CASSRGTSAHNEQFF. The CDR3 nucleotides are TGTGCCAGCAGTCGCGGGACTAGCGCCCACAATGAGCAGTTCTTC.

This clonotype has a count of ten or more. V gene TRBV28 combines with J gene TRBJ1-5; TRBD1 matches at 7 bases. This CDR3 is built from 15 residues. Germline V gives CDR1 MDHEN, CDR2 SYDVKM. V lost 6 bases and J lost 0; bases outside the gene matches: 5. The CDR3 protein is CASSPGQSSNQPQHF. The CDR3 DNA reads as TGTGCCAGCAGCCCGGGACAGAGTAGCAATCAGCCCCAGCATTTT.

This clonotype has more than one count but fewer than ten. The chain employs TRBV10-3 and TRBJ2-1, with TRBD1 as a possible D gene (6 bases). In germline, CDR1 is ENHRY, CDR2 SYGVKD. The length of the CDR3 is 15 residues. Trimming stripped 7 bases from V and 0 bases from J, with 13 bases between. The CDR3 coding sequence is TGTGCCATCAATGGGGGCCCAAGCTCCTACAATGAGCAGTTCTTC. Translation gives CAINGGPSSYNEQFF.

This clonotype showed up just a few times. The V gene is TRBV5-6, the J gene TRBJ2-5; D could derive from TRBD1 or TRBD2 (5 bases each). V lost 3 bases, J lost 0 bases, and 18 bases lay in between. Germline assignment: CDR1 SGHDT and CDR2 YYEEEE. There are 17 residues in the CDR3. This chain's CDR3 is CASSSWARESYQETQYF. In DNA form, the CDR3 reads TGTGCCAGCAGCTCTTGGGCCAGGGAGTCGTACCAAGAGACCCAGTACTTC.

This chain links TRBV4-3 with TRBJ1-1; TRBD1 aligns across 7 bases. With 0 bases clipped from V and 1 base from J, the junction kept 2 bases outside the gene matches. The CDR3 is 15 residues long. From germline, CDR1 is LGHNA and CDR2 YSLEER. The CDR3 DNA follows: TGCGCCAGCAGCCAAGACGACAGGGCGAACACTGAAGCTTTCTTT. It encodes CASSQDDRANTEAFF.

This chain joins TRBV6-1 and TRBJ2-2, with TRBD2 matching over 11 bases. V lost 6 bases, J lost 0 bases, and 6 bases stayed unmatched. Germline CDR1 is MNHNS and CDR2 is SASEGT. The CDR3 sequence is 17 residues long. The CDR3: CASRGILAGANTGELFF. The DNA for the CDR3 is TGTGCCAGCAGGGGGATACTAGCGGGGGCGAACACCGGGGAGCTGTTTTTT.